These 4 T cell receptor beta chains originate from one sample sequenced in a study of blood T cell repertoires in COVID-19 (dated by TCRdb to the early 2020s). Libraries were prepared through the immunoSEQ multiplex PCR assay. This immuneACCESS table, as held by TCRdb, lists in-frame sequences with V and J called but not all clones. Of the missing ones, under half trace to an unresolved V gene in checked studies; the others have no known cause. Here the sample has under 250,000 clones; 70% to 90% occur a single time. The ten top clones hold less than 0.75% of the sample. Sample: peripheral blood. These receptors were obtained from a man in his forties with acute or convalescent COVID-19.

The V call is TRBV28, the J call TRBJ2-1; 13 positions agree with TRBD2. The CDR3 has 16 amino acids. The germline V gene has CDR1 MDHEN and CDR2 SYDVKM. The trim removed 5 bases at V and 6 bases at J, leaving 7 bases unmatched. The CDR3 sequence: CASSPGTSGNGNEQFF. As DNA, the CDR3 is TGTGCCAGCAGTCCCGGGACTAGCGGGAATGGCAATGAGCAGTTCTTC.

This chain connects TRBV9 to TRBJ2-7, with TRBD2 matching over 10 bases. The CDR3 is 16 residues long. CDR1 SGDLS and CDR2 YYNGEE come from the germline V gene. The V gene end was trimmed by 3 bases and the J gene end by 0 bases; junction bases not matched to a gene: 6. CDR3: CASSGGTSVSSYEQYF. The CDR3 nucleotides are TGTGCCAGCAGCGGAGGGACTAGCGTTAGCTCCTACGAGCAGTACTTC.

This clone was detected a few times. The CDR3 sequence: CASSVEGVNTGELFF. As DNA, the CDR3 is TGTGCCAGCAGCGTAGAGGGGGTAAACACCGGGGAGCTGTTTTTT. This chain connects TRBV9 to TRBJ2-2; tentatively, D is TRBD1 (6 bases). The CDR3 contains 15 residues. Trimming removed 0 bases from V and 2 bases from J, with 8 bases in between. The germline V gene encodes CDR1 SGDLS and CDR2 YYNGEE.

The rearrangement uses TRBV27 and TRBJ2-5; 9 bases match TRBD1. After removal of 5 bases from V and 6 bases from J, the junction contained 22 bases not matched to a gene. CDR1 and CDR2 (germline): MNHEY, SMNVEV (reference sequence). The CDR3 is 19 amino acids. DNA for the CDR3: TGTGCCAGCAGTCCTACCGTACAGGGGGCGACGGACCTTCTTCAGACCCAGTACTTC. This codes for CASSPTVQGATDLLQTQYF.